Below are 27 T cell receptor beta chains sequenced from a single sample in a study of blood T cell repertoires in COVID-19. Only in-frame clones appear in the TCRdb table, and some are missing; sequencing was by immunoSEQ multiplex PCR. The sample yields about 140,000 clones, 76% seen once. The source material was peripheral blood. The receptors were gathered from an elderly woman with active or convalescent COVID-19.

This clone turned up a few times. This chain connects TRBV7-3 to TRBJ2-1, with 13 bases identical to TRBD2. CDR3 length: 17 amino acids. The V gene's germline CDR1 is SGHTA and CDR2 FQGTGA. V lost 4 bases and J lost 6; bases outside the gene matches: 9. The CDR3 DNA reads TGTGCCAGCAGCTGGACTAGCGGGGGACCCATGGCCAATGAGCAGTTCTTC. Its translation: CASSWTSGGPMANEQFF. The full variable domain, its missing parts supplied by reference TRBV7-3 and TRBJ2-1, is GAGVSQTPSNKVTEKGKYVELRCDPISGHTALYWYRQSLGQGPEFLIYFQGTGAADDSGLPNDRFFAVRPEGSVSTLKIQRTERGDSAVYLCASSWTSGGPMANEQFFGPGTRLTVL.

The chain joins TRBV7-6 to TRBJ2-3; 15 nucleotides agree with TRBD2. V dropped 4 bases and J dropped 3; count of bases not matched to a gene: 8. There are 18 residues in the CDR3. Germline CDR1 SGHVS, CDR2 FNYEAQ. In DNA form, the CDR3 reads TGTGCCAGCAGCTCGCCGGGACTAGCGGGGGGCGGTACAGATACGCAGTATTTT. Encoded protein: CASSSPGLAGGGTDTQYF. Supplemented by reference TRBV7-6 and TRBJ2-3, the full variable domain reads GAGVSQSPRYKVTKRGQDVALRCDPISGHVSLYWYRQALGQGPEFLTYFNYEAQQDKSGLPNDRFSAERPEGSISTLTIQRTEQRDSAMYRCASSSPGLAGGGTDTQYFGPGTRLTVL.

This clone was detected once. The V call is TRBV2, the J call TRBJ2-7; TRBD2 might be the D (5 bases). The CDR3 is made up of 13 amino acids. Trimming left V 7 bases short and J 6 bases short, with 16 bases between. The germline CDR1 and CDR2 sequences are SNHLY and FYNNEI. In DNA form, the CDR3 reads TGTGCCAGCATTCTTGCGGGTCTGGGCGAGCAGTACTTC. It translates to CASILAGLGEQYF.

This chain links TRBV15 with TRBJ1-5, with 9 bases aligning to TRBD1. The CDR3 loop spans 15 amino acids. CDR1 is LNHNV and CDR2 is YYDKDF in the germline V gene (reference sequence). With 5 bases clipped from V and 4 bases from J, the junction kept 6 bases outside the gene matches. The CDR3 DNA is TGTGCCACCAGCCCGGACAGGGGTTTGAATCAGCCCCAGCATTTT. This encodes CATSPDRGLNQPQHF.

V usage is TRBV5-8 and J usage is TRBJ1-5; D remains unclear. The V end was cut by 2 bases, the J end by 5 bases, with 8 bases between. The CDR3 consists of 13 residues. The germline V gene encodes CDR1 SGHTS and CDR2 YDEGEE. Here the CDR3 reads CASSFDTDQPQHF. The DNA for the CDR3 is TGTGCCAGCAGCTTCGATACGGATCAGCCCCAGCATTTT.

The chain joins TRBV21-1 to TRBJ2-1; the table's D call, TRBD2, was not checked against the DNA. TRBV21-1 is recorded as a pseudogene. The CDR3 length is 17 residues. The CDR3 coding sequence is TGTGCCAGCAGAAGTCCTGTCCCTAGCGGCTCCTACAATGAGCAGTTCTTC. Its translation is CASRSPVPSGSYNEQFF.

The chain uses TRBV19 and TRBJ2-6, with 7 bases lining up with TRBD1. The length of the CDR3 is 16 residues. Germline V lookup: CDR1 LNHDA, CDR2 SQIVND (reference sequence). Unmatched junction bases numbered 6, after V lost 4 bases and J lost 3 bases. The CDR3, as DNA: TGTGCCAGTAGTACACAGGGGCACGGTGGGGCCAACGTCCTGACTTTC. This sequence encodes CASSTQGHGGANVLTF. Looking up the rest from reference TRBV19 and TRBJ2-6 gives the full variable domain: DGGITQSPKYLFRKEGQNVTLSCEQNLNHDAMYWYRQDPGQGLRLIYYSQIVNDFQKGDIAEGYSVSREKKESFPLTVTSAQKNPTAFYLCASSTQGHGGANVLTFGAGSRLTVL.

CDR3 sequence (DNA): TGTGCCAGCACCTTGGACAGGGGGCGCCGCAATGAGCAGTTCTTC. Translation: CASTLDRGRRNEQFF. This sequence joins TRBV2 and TRBJ2-1, with TRBD1 identical over 11 bases. Trimming cost V 7 bases and J 6 bases; bases outside gene matches: 8. From germline, CDR1 is SNHLY and CDR2 FYNNEI. The CDR3 is 15 residues long.

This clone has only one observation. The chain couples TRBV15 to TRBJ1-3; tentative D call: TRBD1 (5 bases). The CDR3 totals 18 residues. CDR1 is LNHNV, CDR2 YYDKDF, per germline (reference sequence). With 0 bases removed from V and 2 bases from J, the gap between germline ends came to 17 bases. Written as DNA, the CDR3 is TGTGCCACCAGCAGAGATCGTTCGGGGGATCCGGCTGGAAACACCATATATTTT. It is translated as CATSRDRSGDPAGNTIYF.

The CDR3 nucleotides are TGCGCCAGCAAACAACGGACAGGATACTACGAGCAGTACTTC. Its translation: CASKQRTGYYEQYF. The chain recombines TRBV5-1 with TRBJ2-7, with 7 positions matching TRBD1. Germline V gives CDR1 SGHRS, CDR2 YFSETQ. The CDR3 is 14 amino acids. Trimming cost V 6 bases and J 3 bases; bases outside gene matches: 9.

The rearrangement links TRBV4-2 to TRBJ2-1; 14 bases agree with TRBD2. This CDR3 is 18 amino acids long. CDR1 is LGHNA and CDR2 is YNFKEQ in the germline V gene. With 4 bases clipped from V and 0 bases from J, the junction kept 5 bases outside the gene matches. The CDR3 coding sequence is TGTGCCAGCAGCCGGACTAGCGGGGGGACAAGCTCCTACAATGAGCAGTTCTTC. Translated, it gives CASSRTSGGTSSYNEQFF.

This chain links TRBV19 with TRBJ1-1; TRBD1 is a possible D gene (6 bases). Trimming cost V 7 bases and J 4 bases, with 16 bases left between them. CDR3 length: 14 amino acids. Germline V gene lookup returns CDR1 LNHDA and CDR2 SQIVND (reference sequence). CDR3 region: CASNPEGGGTEAFF. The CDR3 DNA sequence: TGTGCCAGTAATCCCGAAGGGGGGGGCACTGAAGCTTTCTTT.

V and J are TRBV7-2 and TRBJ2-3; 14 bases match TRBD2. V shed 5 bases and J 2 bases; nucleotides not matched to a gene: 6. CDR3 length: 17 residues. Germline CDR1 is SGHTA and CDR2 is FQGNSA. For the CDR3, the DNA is TGTGCCAGCAGCGGGAAGGGACTAGCGGGGGCCACAGATACGCAGTATTTT. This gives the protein CASSGKGLAGATDTQYF.

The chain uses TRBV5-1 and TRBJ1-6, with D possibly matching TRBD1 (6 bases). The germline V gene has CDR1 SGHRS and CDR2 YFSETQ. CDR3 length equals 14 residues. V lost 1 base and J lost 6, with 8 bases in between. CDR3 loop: CASSLTGLNSPLHF. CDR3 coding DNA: TGCGCCAGCAGCTTGACAGGGCTTAATTCACCCCTCCACTTT.

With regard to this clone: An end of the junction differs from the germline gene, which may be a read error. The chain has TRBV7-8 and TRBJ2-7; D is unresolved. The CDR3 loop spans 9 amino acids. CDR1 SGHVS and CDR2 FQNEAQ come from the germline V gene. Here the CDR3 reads CASSLGGFF. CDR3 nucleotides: TGTGCCAGCAGCTTAGGAGGTTTCTTC.

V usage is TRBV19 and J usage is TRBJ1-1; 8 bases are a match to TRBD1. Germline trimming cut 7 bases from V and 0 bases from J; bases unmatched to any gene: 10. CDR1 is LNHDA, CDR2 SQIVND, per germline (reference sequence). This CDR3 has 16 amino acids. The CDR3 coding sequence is TGTGCCAGTATAAGTGTAACAGGGGGAGTGAACACTGAAGCTTTCTTT. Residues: CASISVTGGVNTEAFF.

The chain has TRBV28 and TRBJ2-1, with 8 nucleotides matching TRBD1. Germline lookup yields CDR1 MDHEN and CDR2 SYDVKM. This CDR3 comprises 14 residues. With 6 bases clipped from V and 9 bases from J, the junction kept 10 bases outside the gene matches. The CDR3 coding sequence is TGTGCCAGCAGAAGACAGGGGAATAATGGTGAGCAGTTCTTC. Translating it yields CASRRQGNNGEQFF.

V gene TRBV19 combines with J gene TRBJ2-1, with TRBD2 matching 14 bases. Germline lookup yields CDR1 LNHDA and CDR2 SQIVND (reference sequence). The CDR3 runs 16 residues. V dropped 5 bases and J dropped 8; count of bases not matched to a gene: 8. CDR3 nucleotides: TGTGCCAGTAGTGCCACGACTAGCGGGGGGGCTTATGAGCAGTTCTTC. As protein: CASSATTSGGAYEQFF.

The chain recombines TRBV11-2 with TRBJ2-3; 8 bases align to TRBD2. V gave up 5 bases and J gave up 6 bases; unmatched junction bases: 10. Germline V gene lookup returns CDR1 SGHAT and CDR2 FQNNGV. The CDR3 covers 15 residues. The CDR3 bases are TGTGCCAGCAGCGGACGGGGGGGCAACTCCGATACGCAGTATTTT. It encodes CASSGRGGNSDTQYF.

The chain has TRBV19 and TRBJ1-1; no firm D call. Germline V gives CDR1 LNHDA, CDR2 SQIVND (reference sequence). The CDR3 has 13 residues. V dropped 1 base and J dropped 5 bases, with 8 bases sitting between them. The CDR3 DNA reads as TGTGCCAGTAGTATAGCTAGCGGGACTGAAGCTTTCTTT. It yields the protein CASSIASGTEAFF.

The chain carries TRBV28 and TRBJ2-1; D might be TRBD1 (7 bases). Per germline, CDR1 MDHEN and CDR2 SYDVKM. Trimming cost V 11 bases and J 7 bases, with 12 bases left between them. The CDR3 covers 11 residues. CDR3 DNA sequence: TGTGCCTCGGAGGGGGCGAATGAGCAGTTCTTC. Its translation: CASEGANEQFF. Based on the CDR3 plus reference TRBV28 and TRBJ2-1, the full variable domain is DVKVTQSSRYLVKRTGEKVFLECVQDMDHENMFWYRQDPGLGLRLIYFSYDVKMKEKGDIPEGYSVSREKKERFSLILESASTNQTSMYLCASEGANEQFFGPGTRLTVL.

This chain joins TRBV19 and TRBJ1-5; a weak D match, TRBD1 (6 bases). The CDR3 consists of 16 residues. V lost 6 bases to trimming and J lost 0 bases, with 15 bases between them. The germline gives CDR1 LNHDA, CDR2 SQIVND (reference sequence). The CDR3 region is CASSLGTGYSNQPQHF. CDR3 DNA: TGTGCCAGTAGCCTGGGTACAGGGTATAGCAATCAGCCCCAGCATTTT. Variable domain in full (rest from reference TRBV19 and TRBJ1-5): DGGITQSPKYLFRKEGQNVTLSCEQNLNHDAMYWYRQDPGQGLRLIYYSQIVNDFQKGDIAEGYSVSREKKESFPLTVTSAQKNPTAFYLCASSLGTGYSNQPQHFGDGTRLSIL.

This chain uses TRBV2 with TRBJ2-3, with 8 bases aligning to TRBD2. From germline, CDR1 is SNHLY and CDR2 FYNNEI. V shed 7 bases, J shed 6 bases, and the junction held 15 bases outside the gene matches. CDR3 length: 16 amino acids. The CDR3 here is CASKPGGIAFMDTQYF. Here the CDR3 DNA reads TGTGCCAGCAAGCCGGGGGGGATAGCGTTTATGGATACGCAGTATTTT.

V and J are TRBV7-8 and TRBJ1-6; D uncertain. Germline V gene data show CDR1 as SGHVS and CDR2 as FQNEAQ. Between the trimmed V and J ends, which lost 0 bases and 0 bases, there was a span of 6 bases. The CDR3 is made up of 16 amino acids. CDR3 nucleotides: TGTGCCAGCAGCTTAGCGCCCAGCTCCTATAATTCACCCCTCCACTTT. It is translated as CASSLAPSSYNSPLHF. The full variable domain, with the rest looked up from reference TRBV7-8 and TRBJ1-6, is GAGVSQSPRYKVAKRGQDVALRCDPISGHVSLFWYQQALGQGPEFLTYFQNEAQLDKSGLPSDRFFAERPEGSVSTLKIQRTQQEDSAVYLCASSLAPSSYNSPLHFGNGTRLTVT.

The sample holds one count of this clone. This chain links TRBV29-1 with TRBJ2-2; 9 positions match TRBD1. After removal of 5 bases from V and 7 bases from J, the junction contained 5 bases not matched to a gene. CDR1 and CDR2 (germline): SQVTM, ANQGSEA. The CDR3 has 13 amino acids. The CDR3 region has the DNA TGCAGCGTTATACAGGGGGCTGGCGGGGAGCTGTTTTTT. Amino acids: CSVIQGAGGELFF.

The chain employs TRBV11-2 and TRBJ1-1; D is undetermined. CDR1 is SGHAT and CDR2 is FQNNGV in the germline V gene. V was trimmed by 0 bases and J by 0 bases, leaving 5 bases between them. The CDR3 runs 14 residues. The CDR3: CASSLERVNTEAFF. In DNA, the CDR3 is TGTGCCAGCAGCTTAGAACGAGTGAACACTGAAGCTTTCTTT.

This chain's CDR3 is CASSQEKGGGGINNYGYTF. In DNA form, the CDR3 reads TGCGCCAGCAGCCAAGAAAAGGGTGGAGGCGGCATAAATAACTATGGCTACACCTTC. The chain couples TRBV4-3 to TRBJ1-2, with D hard to call. CDR1 and CDR2 from the germline V gene are LGHNA and YSLEER. CDR3 size: 19 residues. V lost 0 bases and J 1 base, leaving 21 bases between the germline ends.